This TCR beta chain came from a study of blood T cell repertoires in COVID-19. Recruits, aged roughly 18 to 90 years, lived in under 25 US areas. TCRdb keeps only in-frame clones here, not all; method: immunoSEQ multiplex PCR. There are 220,000 or so clones in the sample; 84% occur only once, and roughly 6.2% lies in the top ten. The receptor's source is a woman in her thirties or forties who had recovered from COVID-19. The sample comprised PBMCs or T cells enriched from blood (not recorded which).

CDR3 coding DNA: TGTGCCATCAGTGGGAGGCAGGGGGCTTTACTCAGCTCTGGGGCCAACGTCCTGACTTTC. It codes for CAISGRQGALLSSGANVLTF. The rearrangement uses TRBV10-3 and TRBJ2-6; 8 bases are shared with TRBD1. Losses at the gene ends were 4 bases for V and 0 bases for J; bases not matched to a gene: 14. The CDR3 length is 20 residues. The V gene's germline CDR1 is ENHRY and CDR2 SYGVKD.